The clone carrying this T cell receptor beta chain was seen a few times. Its antigen remains unidentified. The method was immunoSEQ multiplex PCR; TCRdb's version includes in-frame clones alone and lacks a portion of them. The data contain approximately 44,000 clones, 75% to 95% of them seen just once; the ten biggest clones take up less than 5%. The CDR3 is 13 residues long. Germline V gene lookup returns CDR1 LNHDA and CDR2 SQIVND (reference sequence). Deletions cut 7 bases from V and 4 bases from J, with 10 bases between. The entry originates in a study of a mutant IDH1 vaccine in newly diagnosed glioma. Described time point: week 23, last vaccination. A single vaccine dose contained 300 ug of mutant IDH1 20-mer peptide, and topical imiquimod was used with it.

The sequencing here drew on PBMCs, taken from a glioma patient whose treatment included an IDH1 peptide vaccine. The clonotype was recovered from a man aged 45-65 years with glioma. This chain links TRBV19 with TRBJ1-4, with a weak D call TRBD1 (5 bases). In nucleotides, the CDR3 is TGTGCCAGTACCAGGGCCAGTAATGAAAAACTGTTTTTT. Protein: CASTRASNEKLFF.